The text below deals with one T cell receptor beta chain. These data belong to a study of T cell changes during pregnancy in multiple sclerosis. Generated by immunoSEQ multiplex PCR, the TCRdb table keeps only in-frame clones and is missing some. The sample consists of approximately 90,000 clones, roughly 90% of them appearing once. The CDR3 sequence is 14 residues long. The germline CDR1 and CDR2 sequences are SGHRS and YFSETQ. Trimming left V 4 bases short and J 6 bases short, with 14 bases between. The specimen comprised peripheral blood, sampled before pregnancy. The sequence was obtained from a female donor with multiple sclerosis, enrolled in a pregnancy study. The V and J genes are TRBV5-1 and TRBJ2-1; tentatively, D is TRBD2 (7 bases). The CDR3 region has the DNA TGCGCCAGCAGCCAGGGGACTAAGGGCAATGAGCAGTTCTTC. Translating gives CASSQGTKGNEQFF.